This T cell receptor beta chain derives from a study of blood T cell repertoires in COVID-19. About the research overall: COVID-19 samples, acute and convalescent, were from the United States, Italy and Spain. PBMCs, B-cell-depleted T cells, or T cells were the source of the cDNA or gDNA that made up the material.

Original processing methods: Researchers report that nucleated cell counts were estimated from reference gene primer amplification. This table comes from immunoSEQ multiplex PCR, and its TCRdb copy is limited to in-frame clones, with some not included. V and J calls and clone size are copied from that table; D and trimming were computed from the DNA. This sample has approximately 200,000 clones, with 85% to 90% found just once. The study assigned cohorts using participant-reported clinical history. Trimming left V 6 bases short and J 5 bases short, with 14 bases between. The CDR3 runs to 15 residues. In germline, CDR1 is WSHSY, CDR2 SAAADI.

This sequence originates from a man aged 25-45 years who had recovered from COVID-19. The specimen sequenced was PBMCs or T cells enriched from blood (not recorded which). J is TRBJ1-6 and V is TRBV10-2; maybe TRBD1 (5 bases). The CDR3 loop is CASRPTAPHNSPLHF. CDR3 nucleotide sequence: TGCGCCAGCAGGCCGACAGCCCCCCATAATTCACCCCTCCACTTT.